The T cell receptor beta chain described here comes from a study of long-term antiretroviral therapy in people with HIV. At the level of the study: There is a gap of about a decade between the earliest samples and the later 2015 immediate-ART recommendation. Study observations and caveats: HIV repertoires covered narrower CDR3 length ranges than controls did. Within the repertoire, clones expanded before ART were dominant at all time points.

They ran version v3.0 of the immunoSEQ assay at survey level. Libraries were prepared by immunoSEQ multiplex PCR; TCRdb keeps only in-frame clonotypes and omits some of them. The sample yields about 3,300 clones, more than 70% seen once. Clinicians in the United States treated all participants with HIV. Per germline, CDR1 MNHNS and CDR2 SASEGT. With V trimmed by 4 bases and J by 4 bases, 3 bases remained unmatched. This CDR3 is 14 amino acids long. This clone turned up a few times. Its antigen is undetermined. The sequencing here drew on unsorted PBMCs, taken 0.3 years after starting antiretroviral therapy. The chain is built from TRBV6-1 and TRBJ1-4, with TRBD1 matching 7 bases. The origin of this receptor is a woman aged 45 to 65 with HIV. DNA of the CDR3: TGTGCCAGCAGTGGACAGGGCATTAATGAAAAACTGTTTTTT. Translating it yields CASSGQGINEKLFF.